Listed here is a single TCR beta chain. The table lists this clonotype with many counts. No cognate antigen has been identified for it. Per-base qualities were not stored, and no clone one base away is much larger. Per the publication, the treatment or condition label means: allogeneic hematopoietic cell transplantation with graft depleted of TCRalphabeta T cells and CD19 B cells. TCRalphabeta/CD19-depleted allogeneic hematopoietic cell grafts were given to the transplant recipients, all of whom were children. Trimmed from V: 7 bases; trimmed from J: 6 bases; junction bases lacking a gene match: 7. From the cysteine up to the phenylalanine, the CDR3 has a length of 13 residues. The read is trimmed to its CDR3 DNA, 39 bases read in frame from base 1. CDR1 MNHNS and CDR2 SASEGT were looked up in the germline V gene. The library was made by PCR. Sequencing instrument: Illumina HiSeq 2500. TCR libraries were prepared with molecular barcoding, using unique molecular identifiers to normalize TCRbeta repertoire quantification. TCRdb took the public reads, trimmed them with fastp at Q25, ran MiXCR for clone calling and kept in-frame beta chains. CDR3 protein sequences are deduplicated, and each keeps its most common genes and DNA. The sample yields 200,000 to 250,000 distinct CDR3 sequences; about 8.4% were counted once. The top ten constitute roughly 35% of the sample.

This record comes from a study of T-cell reconstitution after alpha-beta-depleted transplantation in children listed by TCRdb under 2016. Broadly, across the study: The study quantitatively tracked T-cell immune reconstitution after TCRalphabeta/CD19-depleted allogeneic hematopoietic cell transplantation in children using TCR repertoire profiling.

What the work shows at the level of the full study, not this receptor alone: Hyperexpanded clone frequencies declined over subsequent months; after one year, T-cell counts and TCRbeta diversity were mostly attributed to newly produced T cells. The apparently early alphabetaT-cell count recovery about two months after transplant was reportedly dependent on only several hundred rapidly expanded clones derived from non-depleted graft cells. In some patients, the high TCRbeta diversity seen at day 60 was put down to recipient T cells and intrathymic progenitors that had survived conditioning.

Recombination linked TRBV6-1 to TRBJ2-3; TRBD2 lines up with 7 middle nucleotides. This clonotype was obtained from a male patient between 2 and 10 years old who had a stem cell transplant for acute myeloid leukemia, so the T cells may come from the graft donor. The source material was PBMCs, mostly from graft donor cells, sampled 360 days after TCRalphabeta/CD19-depleted stem cell transplant. The nucleotides are TGTGCCAGCAAGGTGGGGGGGTTCGATACGCAGTATTTT. It translates as CASKVGGFDTQYF.